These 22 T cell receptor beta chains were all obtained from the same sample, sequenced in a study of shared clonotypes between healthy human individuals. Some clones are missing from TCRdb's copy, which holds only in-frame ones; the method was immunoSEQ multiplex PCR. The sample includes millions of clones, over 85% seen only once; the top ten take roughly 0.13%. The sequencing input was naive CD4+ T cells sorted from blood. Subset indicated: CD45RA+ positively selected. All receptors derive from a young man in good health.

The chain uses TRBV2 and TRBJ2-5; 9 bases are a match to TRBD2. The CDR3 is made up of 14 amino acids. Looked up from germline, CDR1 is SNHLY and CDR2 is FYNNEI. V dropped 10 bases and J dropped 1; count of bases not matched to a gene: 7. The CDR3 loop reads CAIDWRGGQETQYF. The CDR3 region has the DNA TGTGCCATCGACTGGCGGGGGGGCCAAGAGACCCAGTACTTC. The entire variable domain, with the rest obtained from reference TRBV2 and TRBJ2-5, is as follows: EPEVTQTPSHQVTQMGQEVILRCVPISNHLYFYWYRQILGQKVEFLVSFYNNEISEKSEIFDDQFSVERPDGSNFTLKIRSTKLEDSAMYFCAIDWRGGQETQYFGPGTRLLVL.

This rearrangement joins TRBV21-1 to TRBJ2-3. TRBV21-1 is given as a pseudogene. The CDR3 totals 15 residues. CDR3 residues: CASSNKNPALDTQYF. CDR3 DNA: TGTGCCAGCAGCAACAAAAACCCGGCATTGGATACGCAGTATTTT.

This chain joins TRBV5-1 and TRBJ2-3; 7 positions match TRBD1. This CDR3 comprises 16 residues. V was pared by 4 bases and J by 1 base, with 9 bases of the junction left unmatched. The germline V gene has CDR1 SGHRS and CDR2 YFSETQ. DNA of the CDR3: TGCGCCAGCAGCCCCCCGACCCAGGGGGGCACAGATACGCAGTATTTT. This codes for CASSPPTQGGTDTQYF.

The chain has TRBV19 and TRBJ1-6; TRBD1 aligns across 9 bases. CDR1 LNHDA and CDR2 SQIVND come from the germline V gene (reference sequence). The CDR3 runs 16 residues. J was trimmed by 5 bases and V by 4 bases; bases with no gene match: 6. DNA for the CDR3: TGTGCCAGTAGTACCGACGGACAGGGGAATAATTCACCCCTCCACTTT. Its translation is CASSTDGQGNNSPLHF.

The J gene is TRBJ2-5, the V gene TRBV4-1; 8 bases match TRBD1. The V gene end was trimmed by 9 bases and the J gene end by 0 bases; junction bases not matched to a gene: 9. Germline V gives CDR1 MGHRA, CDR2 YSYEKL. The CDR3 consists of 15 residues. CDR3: CARESRGQDQETQYF. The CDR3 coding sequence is TGCGCCAGGGAGAGCCGGGGACAGGACCAAGAGACCCAGTACTTC.

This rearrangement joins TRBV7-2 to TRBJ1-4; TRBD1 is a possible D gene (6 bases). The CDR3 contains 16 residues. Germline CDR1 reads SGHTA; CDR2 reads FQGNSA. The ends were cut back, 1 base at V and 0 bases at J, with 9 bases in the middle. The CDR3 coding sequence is TGTGCCAGCAGCTTAGTAACAGGGTCAACTAATGAAAAACTGTTTTTT. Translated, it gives CASSLVTGSTNEKLFF.

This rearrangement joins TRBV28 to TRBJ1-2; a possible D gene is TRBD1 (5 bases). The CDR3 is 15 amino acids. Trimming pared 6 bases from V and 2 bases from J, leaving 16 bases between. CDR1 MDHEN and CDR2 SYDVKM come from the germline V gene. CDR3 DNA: TGTGCCAGCAGAAAGTCCGGGACGGGAAACTATGGCTACACCTTC. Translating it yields CASRKSGTGNYGYTF.

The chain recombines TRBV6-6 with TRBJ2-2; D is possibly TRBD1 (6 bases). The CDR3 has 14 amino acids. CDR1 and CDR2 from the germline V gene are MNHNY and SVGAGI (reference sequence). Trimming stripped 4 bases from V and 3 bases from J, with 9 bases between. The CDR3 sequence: CASSSPGDTGELFF. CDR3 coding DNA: TGTGCCAGCAGTTCCCCAGGGGACACCGGGGAGCTGTTTTTT.

CDR3 in amino acids: CASSLYSSGSGNNEKLFF. The CDR3 coding sequence is TGTGCCAGCAGTTTATATTCGAGTGGCTCCGGAAATAATGAAAAACTGTTTTTT. This chain uses TRBV28 with TRBJ1-4; unclear D gene. Germline V gives CDR1 MDHEN, CDR2 SYDVKM. The CDR3 consists of 18 residues. Trimming took off 1 base at V and 4 bases at J, with 19 bases between the two ends.

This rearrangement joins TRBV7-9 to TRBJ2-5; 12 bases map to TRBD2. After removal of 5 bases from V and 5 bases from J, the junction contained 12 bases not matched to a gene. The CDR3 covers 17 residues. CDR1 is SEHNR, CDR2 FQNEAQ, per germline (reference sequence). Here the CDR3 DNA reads TGTGCCAGCAGCCCCCGACTAGCGGGAGTGTTCGGGGAGACCCAGTACTTC. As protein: CASSPRLAGVFGETQYF.

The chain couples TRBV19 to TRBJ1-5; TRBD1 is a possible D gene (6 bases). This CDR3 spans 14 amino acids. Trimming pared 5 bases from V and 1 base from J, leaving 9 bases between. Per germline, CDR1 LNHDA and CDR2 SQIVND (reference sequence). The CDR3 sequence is CASSPQGSNQPQHF. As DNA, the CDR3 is TGTGCCAGTAGTCCGCAGGGGAGCAATCAGCCCCAGCATTTT.

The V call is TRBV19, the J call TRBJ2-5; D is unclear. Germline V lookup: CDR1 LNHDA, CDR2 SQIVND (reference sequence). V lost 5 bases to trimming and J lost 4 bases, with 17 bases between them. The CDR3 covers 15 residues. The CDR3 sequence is CASSSGTKPRETQYF. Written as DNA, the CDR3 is TGTGCCAGTAGTTCCGGAACCAAGCCGCGAGAGACCCAGTACTTC.

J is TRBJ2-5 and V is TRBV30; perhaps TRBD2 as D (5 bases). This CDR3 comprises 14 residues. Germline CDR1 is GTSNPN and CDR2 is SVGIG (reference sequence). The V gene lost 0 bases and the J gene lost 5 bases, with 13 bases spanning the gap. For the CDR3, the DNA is TGTGCCTGGAGTGTCGGTGGGAGTCACGAGACCCAGTACTTC. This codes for CAWSVGGSHETQYF.

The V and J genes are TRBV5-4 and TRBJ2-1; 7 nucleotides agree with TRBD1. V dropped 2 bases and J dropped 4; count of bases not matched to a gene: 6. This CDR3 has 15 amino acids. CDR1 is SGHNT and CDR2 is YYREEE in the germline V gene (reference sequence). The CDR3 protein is CASSFRQGPYNEQFF. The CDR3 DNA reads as TGTGCCAGCAGCTTTAGACAGGGCCCTTACAATGAGCAGTTCTTC.

For the CDR3, the DNA is TGTGCCAGCTCGAGGGACATATTAACCTACGAGCAGTACTTC. Residues: CASSRDILTYEQYF. The J gene is TRBJ2-7, the V gene TRBV21-1; TRBD1 is the table's D call and was not checked against the DNA. TRBV21-1 is deemed a pseudogene. The CDR3 is 14 amino acids.

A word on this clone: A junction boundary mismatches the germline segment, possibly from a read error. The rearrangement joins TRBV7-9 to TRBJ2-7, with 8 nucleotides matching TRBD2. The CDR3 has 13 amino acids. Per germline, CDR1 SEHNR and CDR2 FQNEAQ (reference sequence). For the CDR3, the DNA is TGTGCCAGCAGCCCCGGCGTTGCGGGAGGCCCATTCTTC. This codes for CASSPGVAGGPFF.

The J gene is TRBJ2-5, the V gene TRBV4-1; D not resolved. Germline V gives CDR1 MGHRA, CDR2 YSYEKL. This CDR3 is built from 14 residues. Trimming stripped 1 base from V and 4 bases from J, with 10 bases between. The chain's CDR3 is CASSQAVLRETQYF. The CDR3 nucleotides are TGCGCCAGCAGCCAAGCAGTATTAAGAGAGACCCAGTACTTC.

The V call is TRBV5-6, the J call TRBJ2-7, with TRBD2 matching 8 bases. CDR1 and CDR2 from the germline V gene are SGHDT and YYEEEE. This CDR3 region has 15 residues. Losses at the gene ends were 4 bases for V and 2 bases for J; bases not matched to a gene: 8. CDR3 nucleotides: TGTGCCAGCAGCGAGTCCGGGAGGGGAGCCTACGAGCAGTACTTC. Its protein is CASSESGRGAYEQYF.

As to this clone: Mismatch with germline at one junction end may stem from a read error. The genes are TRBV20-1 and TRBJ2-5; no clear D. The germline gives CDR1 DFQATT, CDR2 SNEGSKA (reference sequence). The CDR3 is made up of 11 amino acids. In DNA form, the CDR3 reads TGCAGTGCTAGAGACCTAGAGTCCCAGTACTTC. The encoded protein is CSARDLESQYF.

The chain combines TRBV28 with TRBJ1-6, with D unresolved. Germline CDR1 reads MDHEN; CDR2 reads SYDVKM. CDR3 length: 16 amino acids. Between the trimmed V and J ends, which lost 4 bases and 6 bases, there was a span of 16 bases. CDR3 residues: CASSSTPRGPNSPLHF. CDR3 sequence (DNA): TGTGCCAGCAGTTCCACCCCTCGCGGCCCTAATTCACCCCTCCACTTT.

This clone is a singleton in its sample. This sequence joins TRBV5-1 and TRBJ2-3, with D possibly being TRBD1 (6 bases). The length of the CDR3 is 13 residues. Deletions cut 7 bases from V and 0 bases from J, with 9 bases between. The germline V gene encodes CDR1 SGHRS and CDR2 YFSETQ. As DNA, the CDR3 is TGCGCCAGCCGGGACATCAGCACAGATACGCAGTATTTT. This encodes CASRDISTDTQYF.

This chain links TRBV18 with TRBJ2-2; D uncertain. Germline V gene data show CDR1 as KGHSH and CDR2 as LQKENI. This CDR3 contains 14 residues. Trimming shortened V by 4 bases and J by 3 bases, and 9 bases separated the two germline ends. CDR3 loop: CASSQGIDTGELFF. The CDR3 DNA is TGTGCCAGCTCACAGGGTATAGACACCGGGGAGCTGTTTTTT.